These 14 T cell receptor beta chains were sequenced from one sample in a study of shared clonotypes between healthy human individuals. Profiling relied on immunoSEQ multiplex PCR, and the TCRdb table lists in-frame clones only, not all of them. The repertoire holds some 1,600,000 clones, with 95% to 99% as singletons. The sequencing sample was made of naive CD4+ T cells sorted from blood. Subset defined: CD45RA+ positively selected. Receptors were obtained from a man aged 25-45 years in good health.

The chain joins TRBV18 to TRBJ2-7, with D hard to call. V was clipped by 3 bases and J by 1 base, with 19 bases between them. Germline V CDR1 and CDR2: KGHSH, LQKENI. The CDR3 totals 17 residues. The CDR3 region is CASSPVPWSVGSYEQYF. The CDR3 bases are TGTGCCAGCTCACCGGTTCCCTGGTCCGTGGGATCCTACGAGCAGTACTTC. Full variable domain (rest looked up from reference TRBV18 and TRBJ2-7): NAGVMQNPRHLVRRRGQEARLRCSPMKGHSHVYWYRQLPEEGLKFMVYLQKENIIDESGMPKERFSAEFPKEGPSILRIQQVVRGDSAAYFCASSPVPWSVGSYEQYFGPGTRLTVT.

This chain links TRBV5-1 with TRBJ1-4, with TRBD1 as a possible D gene (6 bases). V lost 4 bases and J lost 8, with 15 bases in between. The CDR3 is made up of 14 amino acids. Germline assignment: CDR1 SGHRS and CDR2 YFSETQ. For the CDR3, the DNA is TGCGCCAGCAGCCGGCTTCCGACAGGAGAAAAACTGTTTTTT. It translates to CASSRLPTGEKLFF.

This rearrangement joins TRBV7-9 to TRBJ1-1; possibly TRBD1 for D (6 bases). The ends were cut back, 3 bases at V and 8 bases at J, with 7 bases in the middle. The CDR3 has 11 residues. Germline loops: CDR1 SEHNR, CDR2 FQNEAQ (reference sequence). CDR3: CASSLTGEAFF. In nucleotides, the CDR3 is TGTGCCAGCAGCTTGACAGGAGAAGCTTTCTTT.

The chain links TRBV25-1 to TRBJ2-7, with TRBD1 matching 7 bases. J was trimmed by 3 bases and V by 6 bases; bases with no gene match: 11. The CDR3 covers 15 residues. In germline, CDR1 is MGHDK, CDR2 SYGVNS. CDR3 sequence: CASRAGTAYVYEQYF. The CDR3 DNA reads TGTGCCAGCAGGGCCGGGACAGCCTATGTCTACGAGCAGTACTTC.

The chain recombines TRBV28 with TRBJ2-7; a possible D gene is TRBD1 (6 bases). The CDR3 loop spans 15 amino acids. The V gene lost 3 bases and the J gene lost 4 bases, with 16 bases spanning the gap. CDR1 is MDHEN and CDR2 is SYDVKM in the germline V gene. CDR3 DNA: TGTGCCAGCAGTTTTTCCGGGACACTTCAATACGAGCAGTACTTC. Amino acid sequence: CASSFSGTLQYEQYF.

The chain employs TRBV6-5 and TRBJ1-2; D is perhaps TRBD1 (6 bases). This CDR3 is built from 16 residues. CDR1 and CDR2 from the germline V gene are MNHEY and SVGAGI. V shed 1 base and J shed 4 bases, with 16 bases lying between them. The CDR3 DNA is TGTGCCAGCAGTTACTTCGGGGGGCGGGTGAGCTATGGCTACACCTTC. Translating gives CASSYFGGRVSYGYTF.

V gene TRBV5-1 combines with J gene TRBJ2-1; D call uncertain. The V and J ends lost 1 base and 4 bases respectively, with 12 bases between them. This CDR3 contains 15 residues. Germline V CDR1 and CDR2: SGHRS, YFSETQ. The CDR3 sequence: CASSLIGNGYNEQFF. DNA of the CDR3: TGCGCCAGCAGCTTGATAGGTAATGGATACAATGAGCAGTTCTTC. The whole variable domain, remainder taken from reference TRBV5-1 and TRBJ2-1, is KAGVTQTPRYLIKTRGQQVTLSCSPISGHRSVSWYQQTPGQGLQFLFEYFSETQRNKGNFPGRFSGRQFSNSRSEMNVSTLELGDSALYLCASSLIGNGYNEQFFGPGTRLTVL.

The chain is built from TRBV5-4 and TRBJ2-7, with 11 bases aligning to TRBD2. Losses at the gene ends were 9 bases for V and 5 bases for J; bases not matched to a gene: 4. This CDR3 contains 12 residues. Germline assignment: CDR1 SGHNT and CDR2 YYREEE (reference sequence). The CDR3 reads CATSTSGNEQYF. Here the CDR3 DNA reads TGTGCCACTTCGACTAGCGGGAACGAGCAGTACTTC.

J is TRBJ2-4 and V is TRBV20-1, with D unclear. Trimming cost V 4 bases and J 4 bases, with 5 bases left between them. CDR1 is DFQATT, CDR2 SNEGSKA, per germline (reference sequence). The CDR3 contains 11 residues. The CDR3, as DNA: TGCAGTGCTATTGAGAAAAACATTCAGTACTTC. Its protein product is CSAIEKNIQYF.

The chain joins TRBV18 to TRBJ2-1, with TRBD1 matching 7 bases. CDR1 and CDR2 from the germline V gene are KGHSH and LQKENI. This CDR3 is built from 16 residues. J lost 3 bases, V lost 1 base, and 6 bases had no gene match. CDR3 coding DNA: TGTGCCAGCTCACCACTCGACAGGGTTCTCTACAATGAGCAGTTCTTC. Protein sequence: CASSPLDRVLYNEQFF.

This chain connects TRBV27 to TRBJ2-7; TRBD2 is a possible D gene (6 bases). The CDR3 contains 14 residues. V dropped 2 bases and J dropped 6 bases, with 14 bases sitting between them. CDR1 and CDR2 from the germline V gene are MNHEY and SMNVEV (reference sequence). The CDR3 is CASSLGLGGVEQYF. For the CDR3, the DNA is TGTGCCAGCAGTTTAGGGTTGGGGGGTGTCGAGCAGTACTTC.

This sequence joins TRBV11-2 and TRBJ2-7; D is unclear. CDR3 length equals 14 residues. Germline V gene data show CDR1 as SGHAT and CDR2 as FQNNGV. V was clipped by 3 bases and J by 4 bases, with 13 bases between them. The CDR3: CASSFVSQNYEQYF. CDR3 nucleotides: TGTGCCAGCAGCTTTGTATCTCAGAATTACGAGCAGTACTTC. The whole variable domain, filled in from reference TRBV11-2 and TRBJ2-7, reads EAGVAQSPRYKIIEKRQSVAFWCNPISGHATLYWYQQILGQGPKLLIQFQNNGVVDDSQLPKDRFSAERLKGVDSTLKIQPAKLEDSAVYLCASSFVSQNYEQYFGPGTRLTVT.

This clone was seen only once. The genes are TRBV5-6 and TRBJ2-5, with D unclear. CDR1 is SGHDT and CDR2 is YYEEEE in the germline V gene. The CDR3 loop spans 14 amino acids. The V end lost 0 bases, the J end lost 5 bases, and 11 bases lay between the germline ends. The CDR3 DNA reads TGTGCCAGCAGCTTGGAGCAAACGGCGGAGACCCAGTACTTC. Encoded protein: CASSLEQTAETQYF.

V gene TRBV30 combines with J gene TRBJ2-1; 8 bases map to TRBD1. The CDR3 has 18 amino acids. The ends lost 5 bases at V and 1 base at J; junction bases unmatched: 16. CDR1 is GTSNPN, CDR2 SVGIG, per germline (reference sequence). Here the CDR3 DNA reads TGTGCCTGGGCCCCCGTACGCCTAACAGGGGGGTCCTACAATGAGCAGTTCTTC. Translation gives CAWAPVRLTGGSYNEQFF.